Listed below are T cell receptor beta chains from one sample, sequenced in a study of identical twins. TCRdb reanalysed the 5' RACE reads using MiXCR and keeps one entry per CDR3 protein. The sample includes 690,000 or so distinct CDR3 sequences, roughly 6.2% of them seen just once. The sequenced sample consisted of naive T cells sorted from blood. The receptors originated from a man between 18 and 29 years old in good health. Both conserved end residues are part of each CDR3. A D gene is named only where the DNA matches it firmly.

d_call v_call cdr3_aa
TRBD1 TRBV6-2/TRBV6-3 CASSYASGTAYGYTF
TRBD1 TRBV5-1 CASSPGQVPSYEQYF
- TRBV7-9 CASSLAYQGYGYTF
- TRBV12-3/TRBV12-4 CASSLAAVNTEAFF
- TRBV12-3/TRBV12-4 CASSRGTVAKNIQYF
- TRBV7-2 CASRGGGSNQPQHF
TRBD2 TRBV10-3 CAISERTSGSPHNEQFF
- TRBV7-2 CASSPRGVRGTPYEQYF
- TRBV28 CASSIGTDTQYF
- TRBV7-2 CASSSAARSIQYF
TRBD2 TRBV12-3/TRBV12-4 CASSLGTGLASYEQYF
TRBD2 TRBV27 CASSSLPGGVDIQYF
TRBD2 TRBV7-2 CASSLGPGGEYEQYF
TRBD1 TRBV5-1 CASSPRQGTSSGNTIYF
TRBD2 TRBV10-3 CAISAGLAGGKGAETQYF
TRBD2 TRBV20-1 CSASGALAGVHQYF